Listed here is a single TCR beta chain. This entry comes from a study of technical replicates of blood from several donors. CDR3 length: 15 amino acids. Germline CDR1 is SGHNT and CDR2 is YYREEE (reference sequence). Trimming shortened V by 9 bases and J by 1 base, and 19 bases separated the two germline ends. Generated by immunoSEQ multiplex PCR, the TCRdb table keeps only in-frame clones and is missing some. The sample has about 100,000 clones; almost 96% are singletons. Material: T cells isolated from PBMCs. The receptor was derived from a human donor in good health. This chain connects TRBV5-4 to TRBJ1-1; a weak D match, TRBD1 (5 bases). The CDR3 sequence: CATHPGKRGNTEAFF. CDR3 DNA: TGTGCCACCCACCCTGGCAAAAGGGGGAACACTGAAGCTTTCTTT.